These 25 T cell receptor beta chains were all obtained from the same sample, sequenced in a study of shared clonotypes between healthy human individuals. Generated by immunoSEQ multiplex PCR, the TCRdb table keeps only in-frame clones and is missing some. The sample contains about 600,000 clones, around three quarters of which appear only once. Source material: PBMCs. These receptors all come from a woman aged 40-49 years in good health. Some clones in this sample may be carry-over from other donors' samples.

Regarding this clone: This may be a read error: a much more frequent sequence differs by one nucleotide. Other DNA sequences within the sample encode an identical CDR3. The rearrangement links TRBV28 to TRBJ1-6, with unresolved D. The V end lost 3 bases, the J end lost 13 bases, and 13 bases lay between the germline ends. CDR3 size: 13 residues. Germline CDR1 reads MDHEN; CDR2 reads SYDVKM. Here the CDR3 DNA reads TGTGCCAGCAGTTTGCGGAACGTTTCGCCCCTCCACTTT. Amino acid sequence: CASSLRNVSPLHF.

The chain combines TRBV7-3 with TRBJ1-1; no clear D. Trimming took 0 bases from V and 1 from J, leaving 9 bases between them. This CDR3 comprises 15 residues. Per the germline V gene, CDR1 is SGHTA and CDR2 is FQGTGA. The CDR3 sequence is CASSLTERSNTEAFF. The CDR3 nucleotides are TGTGCCAGCAGCTTAACTGAGCGTTCGAACACTGAAGCTTTCTTT.

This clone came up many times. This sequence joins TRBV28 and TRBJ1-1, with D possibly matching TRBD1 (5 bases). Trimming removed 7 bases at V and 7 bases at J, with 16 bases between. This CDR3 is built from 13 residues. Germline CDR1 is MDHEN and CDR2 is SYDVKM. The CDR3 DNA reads TGTGCCAGCAAGACCGGGGCCGCGAATGAAGCTTTCTTT. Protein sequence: CASKTGAANEAFF.

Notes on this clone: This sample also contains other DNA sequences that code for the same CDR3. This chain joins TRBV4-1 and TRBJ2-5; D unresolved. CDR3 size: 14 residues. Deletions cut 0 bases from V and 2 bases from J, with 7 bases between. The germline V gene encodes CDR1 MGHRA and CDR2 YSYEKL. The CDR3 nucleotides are TGCGCCAGCAGCCAAGAGGGAAGACAAGAGACCCAGTACTTC. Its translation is CASSQEGRQETQYF.

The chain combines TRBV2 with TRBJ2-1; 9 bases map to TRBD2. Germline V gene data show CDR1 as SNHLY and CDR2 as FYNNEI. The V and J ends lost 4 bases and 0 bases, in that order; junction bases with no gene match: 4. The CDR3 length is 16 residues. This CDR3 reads CASSAGLASSYNEQFF. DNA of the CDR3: TGTGCCAGCAGTGCCGGACTAGCGAGCTCCTACAATGAGCAGTTCTTC.

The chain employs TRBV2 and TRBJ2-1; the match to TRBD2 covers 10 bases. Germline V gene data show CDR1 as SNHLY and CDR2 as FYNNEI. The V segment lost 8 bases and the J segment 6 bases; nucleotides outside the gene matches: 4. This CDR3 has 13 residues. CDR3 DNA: TGTGCCAGCTGGGGACTAGCGCGCAATGAGCAGTTCTTC. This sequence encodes CASWGLARNEQFF.

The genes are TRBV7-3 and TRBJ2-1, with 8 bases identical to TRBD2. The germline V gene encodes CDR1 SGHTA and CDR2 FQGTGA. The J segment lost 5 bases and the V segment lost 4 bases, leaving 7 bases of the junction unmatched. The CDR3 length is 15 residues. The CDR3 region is CASSSSGRRNNEQFF. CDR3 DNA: TGTGCCAGCAGCTCAAGCGGGAGACGGAACAATGAGCAGTTCTTC. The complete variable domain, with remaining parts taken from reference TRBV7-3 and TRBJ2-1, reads GAGVSQTPSNKVTEKGKYVELRCDPISGHTALYWYRQSLGQGPEFLIYFQGTGAADDSGLPNDRFFAVRPEGSVSTLKIQRTERGDSAVYLCASSSSGRRNNEQFFGPGTRLTVL.

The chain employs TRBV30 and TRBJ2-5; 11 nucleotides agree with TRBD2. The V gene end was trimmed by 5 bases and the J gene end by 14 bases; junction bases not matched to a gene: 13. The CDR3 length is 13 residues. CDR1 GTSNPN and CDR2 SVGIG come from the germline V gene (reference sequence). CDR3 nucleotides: TGTGCCTGGGGGACTAGCGGCGCCGACAGAACATACTTC. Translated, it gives CAWGTSGADRTYF.

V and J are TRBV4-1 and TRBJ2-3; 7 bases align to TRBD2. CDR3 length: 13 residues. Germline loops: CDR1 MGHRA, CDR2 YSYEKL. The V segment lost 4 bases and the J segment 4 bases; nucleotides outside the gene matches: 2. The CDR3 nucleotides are TGCGCCAGCAGCCGGGGGGGACCAGATACGCAGTATTTT. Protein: CASSRGGPDTQYF.

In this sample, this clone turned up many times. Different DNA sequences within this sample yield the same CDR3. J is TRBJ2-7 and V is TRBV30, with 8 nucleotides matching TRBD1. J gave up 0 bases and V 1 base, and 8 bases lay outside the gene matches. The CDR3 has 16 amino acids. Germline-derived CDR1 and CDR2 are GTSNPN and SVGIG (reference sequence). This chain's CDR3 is CAWSALTGVYSYEQYF. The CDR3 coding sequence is TGTGCCTGGAGTGCCTTGACAGGGGTCTACTCCTACGAGCAGTACTTC.

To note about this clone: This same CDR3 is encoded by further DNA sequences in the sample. DNA of the CDR3: TGTGCCAGCAGTTACAGGACAGGCCCCTACGAGCAGTACTTC. Its translation: CASSYRTGPYEQYF. This chain joins TRBV6-5 and TRBJ2-7; 7 positions match TRBD1. CDR3 length: 14 residues. Germline V gene lookup returns CDR1 MNHEY and CDR2 SVGAGI. J gave up 2 bases and V 2 bases, and 3 bases lay outside the gene matches.

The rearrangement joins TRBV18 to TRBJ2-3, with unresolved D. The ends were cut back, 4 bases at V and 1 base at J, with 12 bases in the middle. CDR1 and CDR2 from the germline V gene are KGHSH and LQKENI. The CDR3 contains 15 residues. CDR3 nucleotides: TGTGCCAGCTCACAGCCGGGTCTCGGCACAGATACGCAGTATTTT. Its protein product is CASSQPGLGTDTQYF.

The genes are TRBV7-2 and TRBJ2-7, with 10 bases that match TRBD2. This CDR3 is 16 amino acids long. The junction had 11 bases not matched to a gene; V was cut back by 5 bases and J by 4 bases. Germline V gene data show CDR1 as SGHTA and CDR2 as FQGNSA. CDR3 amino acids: CASSRSSSGSLYEQYF. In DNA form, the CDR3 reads TGTGCCAGCAGCCGGAGCTCTAGCGGGAGTCTGTACGAGCAGTACTTC.

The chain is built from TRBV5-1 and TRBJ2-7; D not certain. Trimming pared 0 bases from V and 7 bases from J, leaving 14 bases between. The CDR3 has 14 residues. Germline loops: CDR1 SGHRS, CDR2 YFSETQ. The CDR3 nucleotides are TGCGCCAGCAGCTTGGAGTTGGGGATCGCTGAGCAGTACTTC. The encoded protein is CASSLELGIAEQYF.

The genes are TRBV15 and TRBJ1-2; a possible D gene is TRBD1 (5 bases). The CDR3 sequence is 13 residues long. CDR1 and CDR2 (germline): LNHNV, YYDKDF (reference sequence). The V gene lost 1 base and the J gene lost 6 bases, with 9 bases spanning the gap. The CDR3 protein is CATSRAAGNGYTF. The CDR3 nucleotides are TGTGCCACCAGCAGAGCGGCAGGGAATGGCTACACCTTC. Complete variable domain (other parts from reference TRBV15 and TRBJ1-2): DAMVIQNPRYQVTQFGKPVTLSCSQTLNHNVMYWYQQKSSQAPKLLFHYYDKDFNNEADTPDNFQSRRPNTSFCFLDIRSPGLGDTAMYLCATSRAAGNGYTFGSGTRLTVV.

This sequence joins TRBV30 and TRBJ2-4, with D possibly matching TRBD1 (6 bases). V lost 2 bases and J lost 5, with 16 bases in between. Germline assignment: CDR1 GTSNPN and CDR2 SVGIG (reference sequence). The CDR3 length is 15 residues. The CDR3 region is CAWSTGQPEENIQYF. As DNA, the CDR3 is TGTGCCTGGAGTACTGGACAGCCCGAGGAAAACATTCAGTACTTC.

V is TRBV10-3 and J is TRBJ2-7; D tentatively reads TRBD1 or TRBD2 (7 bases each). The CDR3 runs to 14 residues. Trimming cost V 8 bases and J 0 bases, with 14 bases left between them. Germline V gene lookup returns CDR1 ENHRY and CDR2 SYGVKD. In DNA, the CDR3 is TGTGCCATCGGCAGGGGGGGTTCCTCCTACGAGCAGTACTTC. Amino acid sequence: CAIGRGGSSYEQYF.

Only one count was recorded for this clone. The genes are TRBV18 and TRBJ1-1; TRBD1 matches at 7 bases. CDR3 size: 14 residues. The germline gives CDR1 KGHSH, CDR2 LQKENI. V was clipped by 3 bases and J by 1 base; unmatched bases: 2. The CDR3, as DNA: TGTGCCAGCTCACCGGGACAGCAGAACACTGAAGCTTTCTTT. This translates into CASSPGQQNTEAFF.

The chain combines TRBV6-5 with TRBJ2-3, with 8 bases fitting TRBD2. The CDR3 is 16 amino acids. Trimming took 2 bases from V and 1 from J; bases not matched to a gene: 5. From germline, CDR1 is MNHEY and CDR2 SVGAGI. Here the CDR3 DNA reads TGTGCCAGCAGTTACCAGGGACTAGTTGGCACAGATACGCAGTATTTT. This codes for CASSYQGLVGTDTQYF.

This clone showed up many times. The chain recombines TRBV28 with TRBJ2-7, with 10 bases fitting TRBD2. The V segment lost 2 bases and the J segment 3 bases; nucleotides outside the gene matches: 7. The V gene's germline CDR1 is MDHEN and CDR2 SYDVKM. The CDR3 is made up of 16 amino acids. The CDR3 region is CASSLERTSGYYEQYF. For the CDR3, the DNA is TGTGCCAGCAGTTTAGAACGGACTAGCGGATACTACGAGCAGTACTTC. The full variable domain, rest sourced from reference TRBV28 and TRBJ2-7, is DVKVTQSSRYLVKRTGEKVFLECVQDMDHENMFWYRQDPGLGLRLIYFSYDVKMKEKGDIPEGYSVSREKKERFSLILESASTNQTSMYLCASSLERTSGYYEQYFGPGTRLTVT.

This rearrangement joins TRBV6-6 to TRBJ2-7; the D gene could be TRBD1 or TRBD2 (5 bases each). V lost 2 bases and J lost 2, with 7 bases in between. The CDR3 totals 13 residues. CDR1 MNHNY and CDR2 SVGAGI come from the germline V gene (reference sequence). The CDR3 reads CASSYGTPYEQYF. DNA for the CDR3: TGTGCCAGCAGTTACGGGACGCCCTACGAGCAGTACTTC.

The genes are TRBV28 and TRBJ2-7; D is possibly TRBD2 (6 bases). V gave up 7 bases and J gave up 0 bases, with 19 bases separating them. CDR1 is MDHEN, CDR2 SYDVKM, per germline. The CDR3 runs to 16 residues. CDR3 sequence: CASNPLGGENSYEQYF. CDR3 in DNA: TGTGCCAGCAACCCTCTCGGGGGAGAAAACTCCTACGAGCAGTACTTC.

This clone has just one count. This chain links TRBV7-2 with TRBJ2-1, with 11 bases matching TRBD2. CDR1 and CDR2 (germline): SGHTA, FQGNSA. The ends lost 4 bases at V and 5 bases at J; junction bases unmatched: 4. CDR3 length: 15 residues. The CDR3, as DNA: TGTGCCAGCAGCTCGGGACTAGCGGTCCACAATGAGCAGTTCTTC. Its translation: CASSSGLAVHNEQFF.

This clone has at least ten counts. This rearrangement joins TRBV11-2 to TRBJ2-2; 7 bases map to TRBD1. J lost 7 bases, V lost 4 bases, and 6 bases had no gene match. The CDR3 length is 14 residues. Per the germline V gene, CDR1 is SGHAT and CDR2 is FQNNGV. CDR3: CASSSGTARGELFF. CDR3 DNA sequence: TGTGCCAGCAGCTCCGGGACAGCGCGCGGGGAGCTGTTTTTT.

Written as DNA, the CDR3 is TGTGCCAGCAGCAGGGGCGTGGGGCATGAGCAGTTCTTC. Its protein product is CASSRGVGHEQFF. V is TRBV5-4 and J is TRBJ2-1; possible D gene TRBD1, 5 bases. V was clipped by 4 bases and J by 8 bases, with 13 bases between them. The germline gives CDR1 SGHNT, CDR2 YYREEE (reference sequence). CDR3 length equals 13 residues.